What follows are 21 T cell receptor beta chains derived from one specimen sequenced in a study of T cells after yellow fever vaccination. Each CDR3 protein is one row after TCRdb ran MiXCR on the 5' RACE reads. The top ten clones hold less than 0.55% of a sample with 250,000 to 300,000 distinct CDR3 sequences, 10% to 15% of them seen once. The sample in question was CD4+ T cells sorted from PBMCs, obtained 45 days after the yellow fever booster vaccination. These receptors were taken from a man aged 30-40 years who received the YFV17D yellow fever vaccine.

V usage is TRBV21-1 and J usage is TRBJ2-6; the table's D call of TRBD2 was not tested on the DNA. TRBV21-1 is a pseudogene. The CDR3 sequence is 18 residues long. This chain's CDR3 is CASTKSGGGTSGANVLTF. CDR3 nucleotide sequence: TGTGCCAGCACCAAATCTGGAGGAGGGACCTCTGGGGCCAACGTCCTGACTTTC.

This clonotype was detected a few times. This chain connects TRBV20-1 to TRBJ2-3; D is uncertain. V was clipped by 1 base and J by 1 base, with 9 bases between them. Per germline, CDR1 DFQATT and CDR2 SNEGSKA (reference sequence). The length of the CDR3 is 14 residues. The CDR3 here is CSARGVGRTDTQYF. The CDR3 region has the DNA TGCAGTGCTAGAGGTGTGGGCCGCACAGATACGCAGTATTTT.

This clonotype turned up a few times. This rearrangement joins TRBV20-1 to TRBJ2-3, with 8 nucleotides matching TRBD1. Per germline, CDR1 DFQATT and CDR2 SNEGSKA (reference sequence). The CDR3 is made up of 17 amino acids. After removal of 6 bases from V and 0 bases from J, the junction contained 14 bases not matched to a gene. The CDR3 loop is CSATGQWTGQSTDTQYF. The CDR3, as DNA: TGCAGTGCCACCGGTCAGTGGACAGGGCAAAGCACAGATACGCAGTATTTT.

V and J are TRBV7-2 and TRBJ2-1; TRBD2 is a possible D gene (5 bases). Trimming pared 10 bases from V and 4 bases from J, leaving 14 bases between. Germline V gives CDR1 SGHTA, CDR2 FQGNSA. The CDR3 sequence is 13 residues long. CDR3 in DNA: TGTGCCACGGCTTTGGGAGAGTACAATGAGCAGTTCTTC. It codes for CATALGEYNEQFF.

The chain joins TRBV5-1 to TRBJ2-5, with TRBD2 matching over 10 bases. This CDR3 is 15 amino acids long. With 5 bases clipped from V and 3 bases from J, the junction kept 7 bases outside the gene matches. The V gene's germline CDR1 is SGHRS and CDR2 YFSETQ. CDR3 bases: TGCGCCAGCAGTGGTTTTGGACTAGCGGAAGAGACCCAGTACTTC. Its protein is CASSGFGLAEETQYF.

In this sample, this clonotype turned up a few times. The J gene is TRBJ2-3, the V gene TRBV5-6, with 9 bases fitting TRBD1. The germline CDR1 and CDR2 sequences are SGHDT and YYEEEE. V lost 2 bases to trimming and J lost 2 bases; unmatched junction nucleotides: 6. This CDR3 contains 16 residues. CDR3 coding DNA: TGTGCCAGCAGCTTACAGGGGGCGCAACTCACAGATACGCAGTATTTT. Residues: CASSLQGAQLTDTQYF.

The chain is built from TRBV12-3 or TRBV12-4 and TRBJ1-4; tentatively, D is TRBD1 (5 bases). The CDR3 is 15 amino acids. V lost 1 base and J lost 4, with 10 bases in between. CDR3 nucleotide sequence: TGTGCCAGCAGTTTAGGGGGGGAACTTAATGAAAAACTGTTTTTT. It is translated as CASSLGGELNEKLFF.

This clonotype was recorded at least ten times. The genes are TRBV7-9 and TRBJ2-5, with D possibly TRBD2 on 5 matching bases. From germline, CDR1 is SEHNR and CDR2 FQNEAQ (reference sequence). Trimming took off 5 bases at V and 5 bases at J, with 9 bases between the two ends. The CDR3 is 12 residues long. The CDR3 coding sequence is TGTGCCAGCAGCCCTAGCAGTGAGACCCAGTACTTC. It specifies CASSPSSETQYF.

This clonotype was seen ten or more times. In DNA, the CDR3 is TGTGCCATCAGTGTCCCCCGGGGCGAAGCTTTCTTT. This translates into CAISVPRGEAFF. The chain joins TRBV10-3 to TRBJ1-1, with a possible D match to TRBD1 (5 bases). Per germline, CDR1 ENHRY and CDR2 SYGVKD. V shed 4 bases and J shed 8 bases, with 11 bases lying between them. CDR3 length: 12 amino acids.

This chain links TRBV12-3 or TRBV12-4 with TRBJ1-3; the D is unclear. Trimming took 3 bases from V and 1 from J, leaving 7 bases between them. This CDR3 has 14 residues. CDR3: CASSFKGSGNTIYF. CDR3 DNA sequence: TGTGCCAGCAGTTTTAAGGGATCTGGAAACACCATATATTTT.

This clonotype has only a few counts. The chain carries TRBV5-1 and TRBJ2-2; D is perhaps TRBD1 or TRBD2 (5 bases each). V lost 4 bases, J lost 4 bases, and 14 bases lay in between. The CDR3 loop spans 15 amino acids. Germline CDR1 is SGHRS and CDR2 is YFSETQ. The chain's CDR3 is CASSETGGGTGELFF. The DNA for the CDR3 is TGCGCCAGCAGCGAAACAGGCGGAGGCACCGGGGAGCTGTTTTTT.

This rearrangement joins TRBV27 to TRBJ1-3, with D unresolved. The length of the CDR3 is 11 residues. The germline V and J ends were trimmed by 10 bases and 5 bases, with 9 bases remaining between them. Germline CDR1 is MNHEY and CDR2 is SMNVEV (reference sequence). CDR3 DNA: TGTGCCACCAAGGCGAGAAACACCATATATTTT. It is translated as CATKARNTIYF.

This clonotype was detected only a few times. The CDR3 loop reads CATSDLAPTSYNEQFF. Written as DNA, the CDR3 is TGTGCCACCAGTGATTTGGCCCCTACGTCCTACAATGAGCAGTTCTTC. The chain is built from TRBV24-1 and TRBJ2-1; D unclear. Trimming took 0 bases from V and 1 from J, leaving 9 bases between them. The CDR3 has 16 amino acids. From germline, CDR1 is KGHDR and CDR2 SFDVKD.

The V gene is TRBV18, the J gene TRBJ2-3; 8 nucleotides align to TRBD2. This CDR3 has 15 amino acids. The trim removed 4 bases at V and 1 base at J, leaving 4 bases unmatched. Germline V gives CDR1 KGHSH, CDR2 LQKENI. In nucleotides, the CDR3 is TGTGCCAGCTCACAGGGACTAGAGGGCACAGATACGCAGTATTTT. This gives the protein CASSQGLEGTDTQYF.

The chain uses TRBV6-5 and TRBJ2-7; 9 nucleotides line up with TRBD1. The CDR3 runs 14 residues. Germline-derived CDR1 and CDR2 are MNHEY and SVGAGI. With V trimmed by 7 bases and J by 2 bases, 6 bases remained unmatched. CDR3 nucleotide sequence: TGTGCCAGCAATTCGGGACAGGGACCCTACGAGCAGTACTTC. Protein product: CASNSGQGPYEQYF.

The chain couples TRBV10-3 to TRBJ1-2, with D possibly matching TRBD1 (5 bases). Trimming took 3 bases from V and 0 from J, leaving 11 bases between them. Germline assignment: CDR1 ENHRY and CDR2 SYGVKD. The CDR3 has 15 residues. Here the CDR3 reads CAISEPRGSNYGYTF. The DNA of the CDR3 is TGTGCCATCAGTGAACCCCGGGGCTCTAACTATGGCTACACCTTC.

The chain links TRBV5-1 to TRBJ2-1, with 7 bases aligning to TRBD2. This CDR3 is 16 amino acids long. The J segment lost 8 bases and the V segment lost 4 bases, leaving 15 bases of the junction unmatched. CDR1 and CDR2 from the germline V gene are SGHRS and YFSETQ. CDR3 nucleotides: TGCGCCAGCAGCCCCCACGGGGGTAGCGGGCGGGATGAGCAGTTCTTC. This translates into CASSPHGGSGRDEQFF.

V usage is TRBV6-1 and J usage is TRBJ2-1, with 10 nucleotides matching TRBD2. The germline V gene has CDR1 MNHNS and CDR2 SASEGT. The CDR3 length is 17 residues. V was clipped by 5 bases and J by 0 bases; unmatched bases: 7. CDR3 loop: CASSQTSGLSSYNEQFF. In DNA, the CDR3 is TGTGCCAGCAGTCAGACTAGCGGGTTGAGCTCCTACAATGAGCAGTTCTTC.

The genes are TRBV5-1 and TRBJ1-6, with D possibly TRBD1 on 5 matching bases. Germline CDR1 SGHRS, CDR2 YFSETQ. Between the trimmed V and J ends, which lost 4 bases and 7 bases, there was a span of 12 bases. CDR3 size: 14 residues. CDR3 DNA: TGCGCCAGCAGCCCGGACATAAGAAATTCACCCCTCCACTTT. It encodes CASSPDIRNSPLHF.

This clonotype occurred a few times. The CDR3: CASSFGDTDTQYF. The CDR3 DNA follows: TGTGCCAGCAGCTTTGGGGACACAGATACGCAGTATTTT. This rearrangement joins TRBV7-9 to TRBJ2-3; D is unresolved. Trimming removed 3 bases at V and 2 bases at J, with 6 bases between. CDR3 length: 13 amino acids. The V gene's germline CDR1 is SEHNR and CDR2 FQNEAQ (reference sequence).

V usage is TRBV12-3 or TRBV12-4 and J usage is TRBJ1-2, with D possibly being TRBD1 (6 bases). Trimming left V 8 bases short and J 5 bases short, with 15 bases between. The CDR3 spans 13 residues. The CDR3 DNA is TGTGCCAGCGCCAGGGAGGGGGGATATGGCTACACCTTC. This sequence encodes CASAREGGYGYTF.